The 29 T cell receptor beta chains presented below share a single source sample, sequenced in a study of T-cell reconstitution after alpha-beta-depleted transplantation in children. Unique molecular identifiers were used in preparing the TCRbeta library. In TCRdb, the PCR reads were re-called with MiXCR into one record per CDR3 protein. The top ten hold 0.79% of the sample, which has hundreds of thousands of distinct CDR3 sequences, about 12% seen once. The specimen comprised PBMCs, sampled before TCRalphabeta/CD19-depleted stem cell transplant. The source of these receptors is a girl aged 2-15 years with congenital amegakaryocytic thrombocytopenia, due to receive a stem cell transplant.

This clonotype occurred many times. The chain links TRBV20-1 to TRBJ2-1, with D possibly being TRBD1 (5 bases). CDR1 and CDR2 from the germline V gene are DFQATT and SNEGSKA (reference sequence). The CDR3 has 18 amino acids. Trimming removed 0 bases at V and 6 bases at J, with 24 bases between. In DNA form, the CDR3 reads TGCAGTGCTAGAGATTTGTTATCTCAACAGGACAAACCCAATGAGCAGTTCTTC. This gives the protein CSARDLLSQQDKPNEQFF.

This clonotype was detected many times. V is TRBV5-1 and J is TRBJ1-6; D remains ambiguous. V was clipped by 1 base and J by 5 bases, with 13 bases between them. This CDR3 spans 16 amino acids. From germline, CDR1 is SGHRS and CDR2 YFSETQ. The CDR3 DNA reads TGCGCCAGCAGCTTGTCCGGGCCTGAGGATAATTCACCCCTCCACTTT. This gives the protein CASSLSGPEDNSPLHF.

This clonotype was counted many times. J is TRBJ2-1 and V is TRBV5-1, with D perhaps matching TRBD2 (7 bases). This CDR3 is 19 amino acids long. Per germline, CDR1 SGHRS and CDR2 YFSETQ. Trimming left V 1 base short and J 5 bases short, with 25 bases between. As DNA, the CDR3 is TGCGCCAGCAGCTTGATAAGACTTGGGGGCGGGAGATTTAACAATGAGCAGTTCTTC. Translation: CASSLIRLGGGRFNNEQFF.

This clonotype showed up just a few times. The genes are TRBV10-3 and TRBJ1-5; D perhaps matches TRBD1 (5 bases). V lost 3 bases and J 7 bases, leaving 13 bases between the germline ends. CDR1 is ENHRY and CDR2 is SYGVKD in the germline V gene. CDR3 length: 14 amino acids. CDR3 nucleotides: TGTGCCATCAGTGAATTCCCCGGGGCCCAGCCCCAGCATTTT. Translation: CAISEFPGAQPQHF.

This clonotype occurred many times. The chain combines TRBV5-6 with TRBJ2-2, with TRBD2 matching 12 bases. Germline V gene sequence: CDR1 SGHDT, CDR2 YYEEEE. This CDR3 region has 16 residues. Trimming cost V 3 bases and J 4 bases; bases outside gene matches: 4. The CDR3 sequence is CASSWQTSGGTGELFF. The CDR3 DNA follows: TGTGCCAGCAGCTGGCAGACTAGCGGGGGCACCGGGGAGCTGTTTTTT.

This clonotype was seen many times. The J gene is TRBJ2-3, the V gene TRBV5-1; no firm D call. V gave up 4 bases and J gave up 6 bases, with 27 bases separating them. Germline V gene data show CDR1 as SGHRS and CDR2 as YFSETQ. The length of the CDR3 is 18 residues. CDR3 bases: TGCGCCAGCAGCGTGGGCCCCACTCTTCTAGGAATAGGGGATACGCAGTATTTT. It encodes CASSVGPTLLGIGDTQYF.

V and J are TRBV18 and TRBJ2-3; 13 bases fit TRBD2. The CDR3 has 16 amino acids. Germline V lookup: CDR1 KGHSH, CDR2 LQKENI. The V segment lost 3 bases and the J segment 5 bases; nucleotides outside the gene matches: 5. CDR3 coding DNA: TGTGCCAGCTCACCCCGGACTAGCGGGAGTTTAGATACGCAGTATTTT. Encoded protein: CASSPRTSGSLDTQYF.

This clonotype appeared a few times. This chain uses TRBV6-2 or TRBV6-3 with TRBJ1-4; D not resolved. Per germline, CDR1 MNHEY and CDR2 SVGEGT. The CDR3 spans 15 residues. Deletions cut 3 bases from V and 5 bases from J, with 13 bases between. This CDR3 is CASSYYPASNEKLFF. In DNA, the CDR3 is TGTGCCAGCAGTTATTATCCAGCTTCGAATGAAAAACTGTTTTTT.

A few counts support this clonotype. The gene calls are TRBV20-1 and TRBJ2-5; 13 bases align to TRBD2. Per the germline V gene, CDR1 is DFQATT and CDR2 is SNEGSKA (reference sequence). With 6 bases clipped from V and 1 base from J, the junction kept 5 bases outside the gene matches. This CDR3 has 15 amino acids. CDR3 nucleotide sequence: TGCAGTGCCGGACTAGCGGGAGTCACCCAAGAGACCCAGTACTTC. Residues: CSAGLAGVTQETQYF.

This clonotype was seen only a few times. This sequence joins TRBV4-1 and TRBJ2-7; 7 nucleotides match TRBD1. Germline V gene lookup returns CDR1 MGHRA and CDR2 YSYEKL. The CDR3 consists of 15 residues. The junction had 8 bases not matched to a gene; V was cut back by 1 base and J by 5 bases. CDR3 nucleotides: TGCGCCAGCAGCCAAGTACAGGGGCTGAGACACGAGCAGTACTTC. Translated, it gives CASSQVQGLRHEQYF.

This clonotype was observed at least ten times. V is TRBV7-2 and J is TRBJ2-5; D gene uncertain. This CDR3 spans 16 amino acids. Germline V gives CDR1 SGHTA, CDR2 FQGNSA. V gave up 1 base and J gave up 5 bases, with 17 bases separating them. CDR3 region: CASSLVGIVGFETQYF. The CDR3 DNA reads TGTGCCAGCAGCTTAGTAGGGATCGTGGGATTTGAGACCCAGTACTTC.

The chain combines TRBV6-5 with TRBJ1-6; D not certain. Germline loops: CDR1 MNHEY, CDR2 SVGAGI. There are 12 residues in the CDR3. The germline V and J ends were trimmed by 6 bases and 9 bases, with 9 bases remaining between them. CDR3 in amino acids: CASRPRGSPLHF. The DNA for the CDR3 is TGTGCCAGCAGACCGCGCGGTTCACCCCTCCACTTT.

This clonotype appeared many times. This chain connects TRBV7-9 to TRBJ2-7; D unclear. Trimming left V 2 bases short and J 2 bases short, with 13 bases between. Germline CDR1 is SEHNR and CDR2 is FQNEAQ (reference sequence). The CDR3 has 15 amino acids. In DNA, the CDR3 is TGTGCCAGCAGCTTATTCGCAAGCTTCACCTACGAGCAGTACTTC. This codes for CASSLFASFTYEQYF.

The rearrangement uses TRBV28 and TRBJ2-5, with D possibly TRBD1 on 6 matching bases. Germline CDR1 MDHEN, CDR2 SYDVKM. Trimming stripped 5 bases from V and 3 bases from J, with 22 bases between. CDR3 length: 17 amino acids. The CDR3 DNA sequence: TGTGCCAGCAGTCCACCCCCAACAGGGATTTGGGAAGAGACCCAGTACTTC. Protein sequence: CASSPPPTGIWEETQYF.

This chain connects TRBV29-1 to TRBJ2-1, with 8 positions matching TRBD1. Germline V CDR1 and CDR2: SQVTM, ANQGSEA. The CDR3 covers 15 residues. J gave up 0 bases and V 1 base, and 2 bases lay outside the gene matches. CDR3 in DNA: TGCAGCGTTGAAGGGGGGACAGGCTCCTACAATGAGCAGTTCTTC. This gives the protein CSVEGGTGSYNEQFF.

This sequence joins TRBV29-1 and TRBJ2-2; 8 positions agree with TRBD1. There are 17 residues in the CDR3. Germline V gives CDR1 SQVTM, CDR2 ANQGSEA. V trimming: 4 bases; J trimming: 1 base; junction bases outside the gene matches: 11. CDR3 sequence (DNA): TGCAGCGTTGTTGGGGCCTCCGGGACAGGGAACACCGGGGAGCTGTTTTTT. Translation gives CSVVGASGTGNTGELFF.

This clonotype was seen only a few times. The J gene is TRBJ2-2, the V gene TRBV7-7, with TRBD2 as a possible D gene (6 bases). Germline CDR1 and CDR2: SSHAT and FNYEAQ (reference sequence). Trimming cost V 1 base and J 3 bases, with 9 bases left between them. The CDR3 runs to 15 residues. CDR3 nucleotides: TGTGCCAGCAGCTTAGGATCGGGGGACACCGGGGAGCTGTTTTTT. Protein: CASSLGSGDTGELFF.

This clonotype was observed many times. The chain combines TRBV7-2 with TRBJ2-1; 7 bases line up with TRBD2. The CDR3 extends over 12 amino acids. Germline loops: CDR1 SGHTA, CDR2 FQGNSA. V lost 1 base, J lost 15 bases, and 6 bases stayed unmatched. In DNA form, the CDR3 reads TGTGCCAGCAGCTTAGATTATCGCGGGGGGTTCTTC. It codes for CASSLDYRGGFF.

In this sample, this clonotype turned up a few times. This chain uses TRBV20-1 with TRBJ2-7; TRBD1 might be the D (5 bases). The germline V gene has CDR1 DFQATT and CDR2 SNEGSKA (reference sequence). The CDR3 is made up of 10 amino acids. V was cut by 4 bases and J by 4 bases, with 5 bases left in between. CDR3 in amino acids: CSAKGYEQYF. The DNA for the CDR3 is TGCAGTGCTAAGGGGTACGAGCAGTACTTC.

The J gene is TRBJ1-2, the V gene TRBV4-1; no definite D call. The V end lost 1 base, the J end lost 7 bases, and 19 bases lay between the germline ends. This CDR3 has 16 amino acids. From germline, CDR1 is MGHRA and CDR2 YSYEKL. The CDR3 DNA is TGCGCCAGCAGCCAAGGGCTGGTAGGAGTTTATTCTGGCTACACCTTC. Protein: CASSQGLVGVYSGYTF.

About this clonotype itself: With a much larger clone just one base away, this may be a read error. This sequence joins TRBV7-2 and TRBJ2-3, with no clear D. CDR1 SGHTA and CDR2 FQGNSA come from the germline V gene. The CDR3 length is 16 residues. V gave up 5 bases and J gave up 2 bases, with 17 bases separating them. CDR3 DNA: TGTGCCAGCAGCCCCACGCTGGCTTTTACCACAGATACGCAGTATTTT. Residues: CASSPTLAFTTDTQYF.

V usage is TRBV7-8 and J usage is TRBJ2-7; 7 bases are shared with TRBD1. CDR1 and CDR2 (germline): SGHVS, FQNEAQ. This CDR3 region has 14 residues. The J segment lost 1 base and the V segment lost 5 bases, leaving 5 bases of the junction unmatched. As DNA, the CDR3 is TGTGCCAGCAGCACCCCCAGGGGGTCCTACGAGCAGTACTTC. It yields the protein CASSTPRGSYEQYF.

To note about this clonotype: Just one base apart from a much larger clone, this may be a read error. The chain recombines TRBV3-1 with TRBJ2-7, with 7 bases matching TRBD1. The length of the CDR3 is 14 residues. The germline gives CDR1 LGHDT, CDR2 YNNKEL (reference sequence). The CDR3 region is CASSADRFSCEQYF. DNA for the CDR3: TGTGCCAGCAGCGCGGACAGGTTCTCCTGCGAGCAGTACTTC.

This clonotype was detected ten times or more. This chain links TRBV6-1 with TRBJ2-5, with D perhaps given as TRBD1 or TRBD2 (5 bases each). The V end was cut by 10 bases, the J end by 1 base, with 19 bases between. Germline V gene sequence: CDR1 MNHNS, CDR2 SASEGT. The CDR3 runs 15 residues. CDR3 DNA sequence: TGTGCCACCTGGGACGGAGGACGTTCCCAAGAGACCCAGTACTTC. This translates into CATWDGGRSQETQYF.

The CDR3 spells CSVDLQNNEQFF. DNA for the CDR3: TGCAGCGTTGATTTACAAAACAATGAGCAGTTCTTC. The chain carries TRBV29-1 and TRBJ2-1; no definite D call. Trimming pared 3 bases from V and 5 bases from J, leaving 8 bases between. There are 12 residues in the CDR3. Germline V gives CDR1 SQVTM, CDR2 ANQGSEA.

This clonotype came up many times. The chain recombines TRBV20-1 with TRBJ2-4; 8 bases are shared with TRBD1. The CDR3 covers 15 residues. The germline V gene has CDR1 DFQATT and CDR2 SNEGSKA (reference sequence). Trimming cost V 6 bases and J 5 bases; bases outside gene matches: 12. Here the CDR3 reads CSAVETGALENIQYF. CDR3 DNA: TGCAGTGCGGTGGAGACAGGGGCCTTGGAAAACATTCAGTACTTC.

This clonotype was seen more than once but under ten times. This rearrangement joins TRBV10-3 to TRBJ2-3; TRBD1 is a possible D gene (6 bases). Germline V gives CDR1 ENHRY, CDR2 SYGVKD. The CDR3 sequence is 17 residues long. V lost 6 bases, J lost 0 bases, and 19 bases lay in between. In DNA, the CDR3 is TGTGCCATCAGAGGCTATCGGACAGAACGTAGCACAGATACGCAGTATTTT. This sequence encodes CAIRGYRTERSTDTQYF.

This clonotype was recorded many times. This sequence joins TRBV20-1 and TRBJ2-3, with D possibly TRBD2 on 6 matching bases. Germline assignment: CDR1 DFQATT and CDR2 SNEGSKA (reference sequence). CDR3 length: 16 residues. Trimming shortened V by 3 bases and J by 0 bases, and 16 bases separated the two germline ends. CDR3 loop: CSASPSEFPSTDTQYF. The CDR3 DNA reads TGCAGTGCTAGTCCTAGCGAGTTCCCTAGCACAGATACGCAGTATTTT.

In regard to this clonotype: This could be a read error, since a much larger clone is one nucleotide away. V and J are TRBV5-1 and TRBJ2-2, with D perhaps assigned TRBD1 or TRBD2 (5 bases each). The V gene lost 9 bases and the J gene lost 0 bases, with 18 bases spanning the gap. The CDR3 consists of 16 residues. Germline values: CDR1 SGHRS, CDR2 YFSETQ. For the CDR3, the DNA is TGCGCCAACACCAATTCCGGGACGGCGAACACCGGGGAGCTGTTTTTT. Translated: CANTNSGTANTGELFF.